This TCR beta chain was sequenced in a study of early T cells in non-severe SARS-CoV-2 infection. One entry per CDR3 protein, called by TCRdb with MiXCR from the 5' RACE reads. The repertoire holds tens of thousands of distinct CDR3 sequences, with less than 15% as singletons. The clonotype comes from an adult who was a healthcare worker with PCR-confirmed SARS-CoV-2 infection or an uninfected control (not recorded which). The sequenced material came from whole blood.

CDR3 loop: CASSPRRGGLVVGRETQYF. CDR3 DNA sequence: TGTGCCAGCAGTCCCCGGCGGGGGGGATTGGTTGTAGGGCGGGAGACCCAGTACTTC. This chain connects TRBV12-3 or TRBV12-4 to TRBJ2-5; TRBD2 matches 9 bases. Unmatched junction bases numbered 21, after V lost 5 bases and J lost 5 bases. The CDR3 sequence is 19 residues long.